Below, one T cell receptor beta chain is given with its context. This record comes from a study of blood T cell repertoires in COVID-19. Clones were sequenced by immunoSEQ multiplex PCR, and TCRdb holds only the in-frame ones, with some missing. The table lists roughly 180,000 clones, 60% to 85% of them singletons. V lost 4 bases and J lost 7; bases outside the gene matches: 11. The CDR3 is 17 amino acids. Per the germline V gene, CDR1 is MGHRA and CDR2 is YSYEKL. The chain is built from TRBV4-1 and TRBJ2-2; 11 bases line up with TRBD2. Sequenced input: peripheral blood. The origin of this receptor is a man aged 55 to 70 with active or convalescent COVID-19. The CDR3 DNA reads as TGCGCCAGCAGCCGGCTCAAACTAGCGGGAGCCTTCGGGGAGCTGTTTTTT. Amino acids: CASSRLKLAGAFGELFF.